This entry concerns a single T cell receptor (beta chain). What it recognizes is unknown. Primers: 60 Vbeta forward and 13 Jbeta reverse. TCRdb's copy holds only in-frame clones and misses some; the assay was immunoSEQ multiplex PCR. This sample's clone table lists under 250,000 clones. The record originates from a study of cytomegalovirus exposure and HLA in healthy donors. Whole-study findings and limits: CMV antigen specificity of three CMV-associated chains was confirmed in vitro.

There are 13 residues in the CDR3. Per germline, CDR1 LNHDA and CDR2 SQIVND (reference sequence). Trimming removed 3 bases from V and 4 bases from J, with 9 bases in between. This clonotype originated in a girl aged 2-15 years in good health and CMV-seropositive. The sample comprised PBMCs. This chain joins TRBV19 and TRBJ1-1; TRBD1 might be the D (5 bases). The CDR3 DNA is TGTGCCAGTAGTATCGGGGGATTCACTGAAGCTTTCTTT. Its translation is CASSIGGFTEAFF.